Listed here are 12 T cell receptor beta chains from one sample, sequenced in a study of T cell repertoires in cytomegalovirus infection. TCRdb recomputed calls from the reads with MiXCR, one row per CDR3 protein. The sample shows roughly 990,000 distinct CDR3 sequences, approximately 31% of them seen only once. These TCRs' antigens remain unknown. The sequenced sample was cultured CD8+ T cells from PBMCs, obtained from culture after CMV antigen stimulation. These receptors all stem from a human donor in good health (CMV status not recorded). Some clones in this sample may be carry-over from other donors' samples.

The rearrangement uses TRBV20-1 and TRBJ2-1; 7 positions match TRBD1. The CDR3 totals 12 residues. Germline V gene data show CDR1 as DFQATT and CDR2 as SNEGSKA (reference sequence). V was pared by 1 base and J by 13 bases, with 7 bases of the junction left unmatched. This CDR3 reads CSARATGNGQFF. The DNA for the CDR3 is TGCAGTGCTAGAGCGACAGGGAACGGCCAGTTCTTC.

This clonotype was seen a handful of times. CDR3 protein: CASSLEGANEQYV. The CDR3 DNA sequence: TGTGCCAGCAGCTTAGAGGGGGCTAACGAGCAGTACGTC. This chain links TRBV7-9 with TRBJ2-7; TRBD1 aligns across 7 bases. From germline, CDR1 is SEHNR and CDR2 FQNEAQ (reference sequence). The CDR3 has 13 residues. Germline trimming cut 1 base from V and 5 bases from J; bases unmatched to any gene: 2.

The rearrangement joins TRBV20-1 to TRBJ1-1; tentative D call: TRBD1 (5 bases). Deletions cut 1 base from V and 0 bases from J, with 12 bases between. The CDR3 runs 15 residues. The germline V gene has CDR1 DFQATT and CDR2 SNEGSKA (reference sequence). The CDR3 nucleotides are TGCAGTGCTAGAGTAGTATCGGGGGTGAACACTGAAGCTTTCTTT. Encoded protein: CSARVVSGVNTEAFF.

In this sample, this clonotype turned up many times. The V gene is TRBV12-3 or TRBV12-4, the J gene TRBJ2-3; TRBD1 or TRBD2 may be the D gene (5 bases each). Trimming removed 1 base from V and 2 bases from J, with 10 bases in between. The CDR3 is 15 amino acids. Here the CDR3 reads CASSLGGRFTDTQYF. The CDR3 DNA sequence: TGTGCCAGCAGTTTAGGGGGGAGATTCACAGATACGCAGTATTTT.

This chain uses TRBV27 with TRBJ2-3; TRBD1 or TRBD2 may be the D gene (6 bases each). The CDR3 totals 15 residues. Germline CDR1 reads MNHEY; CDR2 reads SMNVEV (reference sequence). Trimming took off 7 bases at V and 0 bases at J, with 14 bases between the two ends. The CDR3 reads CASTKGGFSTDTQYF. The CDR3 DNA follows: TGTGCCAGCACCAAGGGGGGTTTTAGCACAGATACGCAGTATTTT.

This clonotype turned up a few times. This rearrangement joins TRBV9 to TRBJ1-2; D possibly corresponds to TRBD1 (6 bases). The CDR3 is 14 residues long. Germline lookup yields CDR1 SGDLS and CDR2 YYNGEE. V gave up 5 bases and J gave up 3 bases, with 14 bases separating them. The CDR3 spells CASSPRGAYYGYTF. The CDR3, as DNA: TGTGCCAGCAGTCCCCGGGGGGCCTACTATGGCTACACCTTC.

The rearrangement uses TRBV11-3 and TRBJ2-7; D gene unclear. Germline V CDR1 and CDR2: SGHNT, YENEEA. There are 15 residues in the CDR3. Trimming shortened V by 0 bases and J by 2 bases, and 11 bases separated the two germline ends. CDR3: CASSLDWPEPYEQYF. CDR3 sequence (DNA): TGTGCCAGCAGCTTAGATTGGCCAGAGCCCTACGAGCAGTACTTC.

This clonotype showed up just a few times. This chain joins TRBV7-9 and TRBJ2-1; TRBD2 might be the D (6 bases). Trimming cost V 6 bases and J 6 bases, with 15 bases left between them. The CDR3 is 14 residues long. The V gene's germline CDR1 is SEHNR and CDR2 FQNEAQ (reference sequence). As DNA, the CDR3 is TGTGCCAGCAGGAGGGCGGGGACCCTCAATGAGCAGTTCTTC. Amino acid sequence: CASRRAGTLNEQFF.

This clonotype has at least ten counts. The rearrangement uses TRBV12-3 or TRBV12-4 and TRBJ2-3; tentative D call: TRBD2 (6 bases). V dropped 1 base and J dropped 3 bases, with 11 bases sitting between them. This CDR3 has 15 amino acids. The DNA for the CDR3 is TGTGCCAGCAGTTTAGGGGTTAGCGGAACAGATACGCAGTATTTT. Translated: CASSLGVSGTDTQYF.

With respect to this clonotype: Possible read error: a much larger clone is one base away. The CDR3 DNA sequence: TGTGCCAGCACTGGGACCTATAATTCACCCTTCCACTTT. Translated: CASTGTYNSPFHF. V is TRBV7-4 and J is TRBJ1-6; D might be TRBD1 (5 bases). The CDR3 has 13 amino acids. Germline V gene data show CDR1 as SGHVT and CDR2 as SQSDAQ.

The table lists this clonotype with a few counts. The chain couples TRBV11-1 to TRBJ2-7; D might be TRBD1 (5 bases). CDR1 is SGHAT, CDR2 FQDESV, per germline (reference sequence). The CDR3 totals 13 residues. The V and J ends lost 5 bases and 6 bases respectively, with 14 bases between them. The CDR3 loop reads CASSQGATTEQYV. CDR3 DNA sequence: TGTGCCAGCAGCCAAGGGGCTACTACCGAGCAGTACGTC.

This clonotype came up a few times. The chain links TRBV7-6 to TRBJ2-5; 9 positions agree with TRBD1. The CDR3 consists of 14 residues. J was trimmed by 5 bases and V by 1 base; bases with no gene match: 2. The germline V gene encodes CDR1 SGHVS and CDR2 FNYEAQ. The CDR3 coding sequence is TGTGCCAGCAGCTTAGGGGACAGGGACGAGACCCAGTACTTC. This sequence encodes CASSLGDRDETQYF.